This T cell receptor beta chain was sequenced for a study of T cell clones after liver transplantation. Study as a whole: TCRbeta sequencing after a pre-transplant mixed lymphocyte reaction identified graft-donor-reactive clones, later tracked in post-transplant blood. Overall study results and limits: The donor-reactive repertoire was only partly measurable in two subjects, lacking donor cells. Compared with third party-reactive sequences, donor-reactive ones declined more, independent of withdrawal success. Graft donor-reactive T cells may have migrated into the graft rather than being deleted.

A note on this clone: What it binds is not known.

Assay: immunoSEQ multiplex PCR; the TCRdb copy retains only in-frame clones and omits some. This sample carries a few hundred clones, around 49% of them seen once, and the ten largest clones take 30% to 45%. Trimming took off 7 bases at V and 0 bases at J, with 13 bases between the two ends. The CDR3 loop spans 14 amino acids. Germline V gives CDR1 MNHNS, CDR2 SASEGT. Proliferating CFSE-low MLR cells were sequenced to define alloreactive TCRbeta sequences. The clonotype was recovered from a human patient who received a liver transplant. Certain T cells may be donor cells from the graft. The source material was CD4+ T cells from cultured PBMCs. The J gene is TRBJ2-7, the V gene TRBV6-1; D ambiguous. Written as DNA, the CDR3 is TGTGCCAGCATTTCACAGAGAAGCTCCTACGAGCAGTACTTC. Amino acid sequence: CASISQRSSYEQYF.